The T cell receptor (beta chain) described here comes from a study of OX40 agonist ivuxolimab in advanced cancers. The overall study: It was permissible to have had prior anti-PD-1, anti-PD-L1 or anti-CTLA-4 therapy, and around 40% had some.

The CDR3 extends over 14 amino acids. The ends lost 2 bases at V and 0 bases at J; junction bases unmatched: 0. In germline, CDR1 is SGDLS, CDR2 YYNGEE. Broader study findings: Partial responders dosed at 0.1-3.0 mg/kg displayed clonal expansion ranking among the lowest.

With respect to this clone: Its antigen is not known.

The table came from immunoSEQ multiplex PCR; TCRdb's copy has only in-frame clones and leaves some out. The table lists 50,000 to 70,000 clones, roughly 85% of them singletons, with 0.76% in the top ten. The TCR comes from an adult with an advanced solid tumor such as melanoma, head and neck, liver or kidney cancer. The sequenced sample was CD4+ or CD8+ T cells sorted from blood, obtained in a trial of the OX40 agonist ivuxolimab. The V call is TRBV9, the J call TRBJ2-5, with 8 bases matching TRBD2. CDR3: CASSVRGDQETQYF. In nucleotides, the CDR3 is TGTGCCAGCAGCGTGCGGGGGGACCAAGAGACCCAGTACTTC. The variable domain in full, completed from reference TRBV9 and TRBJ2-5, reads DSGVTQTPKHLITATGQRVTLRCSPRSGDLSVYWYQQSLDQGLQFLIQYYNGEERAKGNILERFSAQQFPDLHSELNLSSLELGDSALYFCASSVRGDQETQYFGPGTRLLVL.